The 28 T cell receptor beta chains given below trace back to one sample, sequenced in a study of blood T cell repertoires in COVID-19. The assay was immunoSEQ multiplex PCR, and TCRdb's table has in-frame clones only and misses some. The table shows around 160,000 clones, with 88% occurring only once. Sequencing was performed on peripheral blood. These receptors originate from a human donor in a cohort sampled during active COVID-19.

CDR3 DNA sequence: TGCGCCAGCAGCATAGCCGGGCCCGGGAGAGCCTACGAGCAGTACTTC. It yields the protein CASSIAGPGRAYEQYF. The chain couples TRBV5-1 to TRBJ2-7, with D maybe TRBD2 (6 bases). The V end lost 4 bases, the J end lost 2 bases, and 19 bases lay between the germline ends. The germline V gene encodes CDR1 SGHRS and CDR2 YFSETQ. CDR3 size: 16 residues.

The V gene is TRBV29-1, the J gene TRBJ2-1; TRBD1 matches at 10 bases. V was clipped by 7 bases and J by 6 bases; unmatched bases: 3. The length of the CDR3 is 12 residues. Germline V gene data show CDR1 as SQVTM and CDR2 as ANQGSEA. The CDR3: CSGDRGGNEQFF. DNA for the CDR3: TGCAGCGGGGACAGGGGCGGCAATGAGCAGTTCTTC.

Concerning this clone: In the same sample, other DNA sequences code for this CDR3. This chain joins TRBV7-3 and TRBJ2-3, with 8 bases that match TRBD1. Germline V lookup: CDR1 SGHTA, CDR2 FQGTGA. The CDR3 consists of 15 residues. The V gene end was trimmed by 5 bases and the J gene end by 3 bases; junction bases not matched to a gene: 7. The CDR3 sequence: CASSPDRGKTDTQYF. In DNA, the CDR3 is TGTGCCAGCAGCCCTGACAGGGGAAAGACAGATACGCAGTATTTT.

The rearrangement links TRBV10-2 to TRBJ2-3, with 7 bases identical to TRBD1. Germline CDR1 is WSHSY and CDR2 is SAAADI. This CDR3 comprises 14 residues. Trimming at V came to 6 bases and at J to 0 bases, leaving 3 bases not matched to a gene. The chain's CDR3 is CASRTGFSTDTQYF. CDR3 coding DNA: TGCGCCAGCAGGACAGGGTTTAGCACAGATACGCAGTATTTT.

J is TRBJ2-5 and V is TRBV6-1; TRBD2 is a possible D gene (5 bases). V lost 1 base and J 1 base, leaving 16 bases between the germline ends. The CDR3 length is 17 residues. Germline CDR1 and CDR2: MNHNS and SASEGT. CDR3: CASSEEASGGLQETQYF. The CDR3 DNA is TGTGCCAGCAGTGAAGAGGCGTCAGGAGGACTCCAAGAGACCCAGTACTTC.

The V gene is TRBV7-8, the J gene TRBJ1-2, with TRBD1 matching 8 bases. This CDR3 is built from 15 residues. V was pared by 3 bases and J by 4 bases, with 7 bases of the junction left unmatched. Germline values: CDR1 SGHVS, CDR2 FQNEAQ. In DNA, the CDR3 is TGTGCCAGCAGCTTGAGGACAGGGCTAGGCTATGGCTACACCTTC. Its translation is CASSLRTGLGYGYTF.

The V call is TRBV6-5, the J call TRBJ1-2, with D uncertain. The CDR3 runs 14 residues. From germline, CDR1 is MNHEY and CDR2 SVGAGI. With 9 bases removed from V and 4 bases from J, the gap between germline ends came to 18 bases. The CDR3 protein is CARGSIGVRYGYTF. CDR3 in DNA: TGTGCCAGGGGAAGCATCGGGGTGCGCTATGGCTACACCTTC.

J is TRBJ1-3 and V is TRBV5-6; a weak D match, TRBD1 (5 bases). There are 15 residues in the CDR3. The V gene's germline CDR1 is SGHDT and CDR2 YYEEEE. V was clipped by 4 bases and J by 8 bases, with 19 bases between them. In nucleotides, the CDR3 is TGTGCCAGCAGCCTACGGGTGGGCAGGGCGGACACCATATATTTT. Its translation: CASSLRVGRADTIYF.

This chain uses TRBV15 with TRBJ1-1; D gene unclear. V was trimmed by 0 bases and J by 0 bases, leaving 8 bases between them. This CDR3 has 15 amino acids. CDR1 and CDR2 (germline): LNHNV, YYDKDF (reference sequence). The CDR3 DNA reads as TGTGCCACCAGCAGAGATCGCCAGATGAACACTGAAGCTTTCTTT. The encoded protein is CATSRDRQMNTEAFF.

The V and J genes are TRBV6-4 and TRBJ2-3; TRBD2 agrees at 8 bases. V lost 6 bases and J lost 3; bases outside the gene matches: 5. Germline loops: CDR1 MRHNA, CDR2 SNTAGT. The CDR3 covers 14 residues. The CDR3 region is CASREREYTDTQYF. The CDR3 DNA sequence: TGTGCCAGCAGGGAGCGGGAGTATACAGATACGCAGTATTTT.

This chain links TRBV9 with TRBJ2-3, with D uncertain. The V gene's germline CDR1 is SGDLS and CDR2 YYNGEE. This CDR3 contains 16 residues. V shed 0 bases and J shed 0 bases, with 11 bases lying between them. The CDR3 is CASSVALTTSTDTQYF. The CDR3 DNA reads TGTGCCAGCAGCGTAGCTTTGACAACTAGCACAGATACGCAGTATTTT.

The CDR3 sequence is CASSPRVSSTEAFF. In nucleotides, the CDR3 is TGTGCCAGTAGTCCCAGGGTGTCGAGCACTGAAGCTTTCTTT. The V gene is TRBV19, the J gene TRBJ1-1, with D tentatively TRBD1 (5 bases). The germline gives CDR1 LNHDA, CDR2 SQIVND (reference sequence). The CDR3 is 14 amino acids. The ends were cut back, 5 bases at V and 4 bases at J, with 14 bases in the middle.

CDR3 DNA: TGCGCCAGCAGCCCCCACGCCGGGACAGGGGCGGATGGCTACACCTTC. Translated, it gives CASSPHAGTGADGYTF. J is TRBJ1-2 and V is TRBV4-1, with 10 bases fitting TRBD1. Germline V gene lookup returns CDR1 MGHRA and CDR2 YSYEKL. This CDR3 has 16 residues. J was trimmed by 6 bases and V by 4 bases; bases with no gene match: 11.

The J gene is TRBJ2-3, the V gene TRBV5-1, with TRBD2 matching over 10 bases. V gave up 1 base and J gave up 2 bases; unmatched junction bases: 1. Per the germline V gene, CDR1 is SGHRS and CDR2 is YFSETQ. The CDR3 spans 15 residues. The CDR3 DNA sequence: TGCGCCAGCAGCTTGCTAGCGGGGGCCACAGATACGCAGTATTTT. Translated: CASSLLAGATDTQYF.

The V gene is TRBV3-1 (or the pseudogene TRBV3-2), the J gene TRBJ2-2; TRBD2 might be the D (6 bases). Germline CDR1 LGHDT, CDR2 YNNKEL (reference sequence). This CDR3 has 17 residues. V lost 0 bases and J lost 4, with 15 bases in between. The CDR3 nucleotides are TGTGCCAGCAGCCAAGACGGAGGGCGGGTCGCCACCGGGGAGCTGTTTTTT. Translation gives CASSQDGGRVATGELFF.

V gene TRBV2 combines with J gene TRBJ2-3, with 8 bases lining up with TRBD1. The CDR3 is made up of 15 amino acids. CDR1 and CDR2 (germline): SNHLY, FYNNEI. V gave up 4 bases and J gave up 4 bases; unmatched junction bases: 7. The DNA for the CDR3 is TGTGCCAGCAGTGGCGGGACAGGTCAATCAGATACGCAGTATTTT. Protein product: CASSGGTGQSDTQYF.

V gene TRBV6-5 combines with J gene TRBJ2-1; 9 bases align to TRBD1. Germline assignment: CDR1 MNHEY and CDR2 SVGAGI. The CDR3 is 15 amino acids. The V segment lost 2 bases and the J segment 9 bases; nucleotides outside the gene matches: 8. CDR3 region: CASSYGDRVWGEQFF. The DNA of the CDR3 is TGTGCCAGCAGTTACGGGGACAGGGTCTGGGGTGAGCAGTTCTTC.

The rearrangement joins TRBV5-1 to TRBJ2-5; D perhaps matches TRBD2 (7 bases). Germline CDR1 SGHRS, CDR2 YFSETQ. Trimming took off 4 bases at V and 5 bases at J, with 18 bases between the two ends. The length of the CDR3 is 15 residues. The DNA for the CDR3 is TGCGCCAGCAGCGCCCAACAGGGAGGGCGGGAGACCCAGTACTTC. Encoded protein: CASSAQQGGRETQYF.

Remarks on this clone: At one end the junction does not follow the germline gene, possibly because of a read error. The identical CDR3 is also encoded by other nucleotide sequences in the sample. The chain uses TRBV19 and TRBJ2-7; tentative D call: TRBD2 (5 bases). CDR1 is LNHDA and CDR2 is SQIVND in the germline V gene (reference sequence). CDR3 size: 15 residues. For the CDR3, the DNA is TGTGCCAGTAGCTCGGACTCCTTCACCCCCTACGAGCAGTACTTT. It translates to CASSSDSFTPYEQYF.

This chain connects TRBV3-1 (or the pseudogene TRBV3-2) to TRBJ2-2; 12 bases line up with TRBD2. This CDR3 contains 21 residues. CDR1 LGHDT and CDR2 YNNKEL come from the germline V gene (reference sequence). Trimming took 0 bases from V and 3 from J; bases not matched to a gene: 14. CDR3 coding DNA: TGTGCCAGCAGCCAAGATGTGCGTCTAGCGGGAGGGCCGGGCGACACCGGGGAGCTGTTTTTT. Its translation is CASSQDVRLAGGPGDTGELFF.

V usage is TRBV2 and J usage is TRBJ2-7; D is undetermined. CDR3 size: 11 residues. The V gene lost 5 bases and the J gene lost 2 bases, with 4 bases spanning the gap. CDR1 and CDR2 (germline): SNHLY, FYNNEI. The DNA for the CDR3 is TGTGCCAGCAGTCTCGCCTACGAGCAGTACTTC. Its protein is CASSLAYEQYF. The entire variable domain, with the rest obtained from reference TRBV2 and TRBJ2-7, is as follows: EPEVTQTPSHQVTQMGQEVILRCVPISNHLYFYWYRQILGQKVEFLVSFYNNEISEKSEIFDDQFSVERPDGSNFTLKIRSTKLEDSAMYFCASSLAYEQYFGPGTRLTVT.

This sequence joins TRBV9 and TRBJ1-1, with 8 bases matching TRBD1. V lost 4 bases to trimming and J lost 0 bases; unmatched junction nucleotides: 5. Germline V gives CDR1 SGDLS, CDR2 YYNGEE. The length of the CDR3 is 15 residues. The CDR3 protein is CASSPWTGMNTEAFF. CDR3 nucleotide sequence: TGTGCCAGCAGCCCCTGGACAGGGATGAACACTGAAGCTTTCTTT.

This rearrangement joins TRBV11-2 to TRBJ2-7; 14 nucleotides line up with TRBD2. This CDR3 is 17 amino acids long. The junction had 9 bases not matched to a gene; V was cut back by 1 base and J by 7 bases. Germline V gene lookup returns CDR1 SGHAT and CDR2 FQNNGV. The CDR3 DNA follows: TGTGCCAGCAGCTTAGGGACTAGCGGGGGGCCCGCCGGGGAGCAGTACTTC. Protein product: CASSLGTSGGPAGEQYF. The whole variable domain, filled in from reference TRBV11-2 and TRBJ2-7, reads EAGVAQSPRYKIIEKRQSVAFWCNPISGHATLYWYQQILGQGPKLLIQFQNNGVVDDSQLPKDRFSAERLKGVDSTLKIQPAKLEDSAVYLCASSLGTSGGPAGEQYFGPGTRLTVT.

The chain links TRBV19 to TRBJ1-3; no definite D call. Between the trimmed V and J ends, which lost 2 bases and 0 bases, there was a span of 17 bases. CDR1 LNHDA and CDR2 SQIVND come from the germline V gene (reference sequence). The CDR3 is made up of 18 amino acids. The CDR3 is CASSIKQMGRYSGNTIYF. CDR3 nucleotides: TGTGCCAGTAGTATAAAACAGATGGGTCGCTACTCTGGAAACACCATATATTTT. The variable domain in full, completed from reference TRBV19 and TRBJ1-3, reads DGGITQSPKYLFRKEGQNVTLSCEQNLNHDAMYWYRQDPGQGLRLIYYSQIVNDFQKGDIAEGYSVSREKKESFPLTVTSAQKNPTAFYLCASSIKQMGRYSGNTIYFGEGSWLTVV.

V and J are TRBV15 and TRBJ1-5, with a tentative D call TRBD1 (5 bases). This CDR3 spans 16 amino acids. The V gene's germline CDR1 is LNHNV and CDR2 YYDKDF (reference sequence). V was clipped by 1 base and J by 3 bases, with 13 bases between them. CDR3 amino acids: CATSRVDSIPNQPQHF. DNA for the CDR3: TGTGCCACCAGCAGAGTCGACAGCATCCCCAATCAGCCCCAGCATTTT. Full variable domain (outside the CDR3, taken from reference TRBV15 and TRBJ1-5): DAMVIQNPRYQVTQFGKPVTLSCSQTLNHNVMYWYQQKSSQAPKLLFHYYDKDFNNEADTPDNFQSRRPNTSFCFLDIRSPGLGDTAMYLCATSRVDSIPNQPQHFGDGTRLSIL.

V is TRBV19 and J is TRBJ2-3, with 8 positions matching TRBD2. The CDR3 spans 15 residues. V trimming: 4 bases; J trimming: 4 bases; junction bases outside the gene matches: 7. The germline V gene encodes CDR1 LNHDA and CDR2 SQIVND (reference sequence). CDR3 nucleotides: TGTGCCAGTAGTAAGTCGCGGGGGGCCCCAGATACGCAGTATTTT. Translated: CASSKSRGAPDTQYF.

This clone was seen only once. The CDR3 loop reads CASSHLTGTSGGNEQFF. The CDR3 DNA is TGTGCCAGCAGCCACCTCACCGGGACTAGCGGGGGCAATGAGCAGTTCTTC. This chain joins TRBV14 and TRBJ2-1, with 14 positions matching TRBD2. CDR1 is SGHDN, CDR2 FVKESK, per germline. Germline trimming cut 3 bases from V and 6 bases from J; bases unmatched to any gene: 7. The CDR3 contains 17 residues.

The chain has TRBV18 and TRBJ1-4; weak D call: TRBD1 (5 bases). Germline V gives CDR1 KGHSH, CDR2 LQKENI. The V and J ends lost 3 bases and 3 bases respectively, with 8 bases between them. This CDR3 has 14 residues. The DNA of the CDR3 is TGTGCCAGCTCACCGGCGGGGGCTAATGAAAAACTGTTTTTT. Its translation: CASSPAGANEKLFF.